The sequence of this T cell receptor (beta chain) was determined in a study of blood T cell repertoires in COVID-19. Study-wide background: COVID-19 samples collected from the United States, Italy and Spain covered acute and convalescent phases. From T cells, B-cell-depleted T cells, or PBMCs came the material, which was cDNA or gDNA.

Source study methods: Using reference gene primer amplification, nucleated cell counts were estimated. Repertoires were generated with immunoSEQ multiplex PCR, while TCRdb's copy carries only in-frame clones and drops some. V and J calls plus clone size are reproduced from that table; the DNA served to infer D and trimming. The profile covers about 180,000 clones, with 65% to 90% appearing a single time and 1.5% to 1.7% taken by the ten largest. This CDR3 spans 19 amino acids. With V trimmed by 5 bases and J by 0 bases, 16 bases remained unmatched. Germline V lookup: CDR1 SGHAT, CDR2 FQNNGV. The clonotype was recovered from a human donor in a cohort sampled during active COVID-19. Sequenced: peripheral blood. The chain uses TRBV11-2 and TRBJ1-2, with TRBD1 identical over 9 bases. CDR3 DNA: TGTGCCAGCAGCCCCTTCACCGGGACAGGGTCCGCTTCTAACTATGGCTACACCTTC. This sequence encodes CASSPFTGTGSASNYGYTF.